Listed below are T cell receptor beta chains from one sample, sequenced in a study of blood T cell repertoires in COVID-19. TCRdb keeps only in-frame clones here, not all; method: immunoSEQ multiplex PCR. The table has roughly 72,000 clones, around 76% seen once. The specimen sequenced was peripheral blood. Every receptor here comes from a woman of 80 years or more with acute or convalescent COVID-19. Both conserved end residues are part of each CDR3. D genes are given only for firm matches. Size is stated for part of the rows, as once, few or many counts, or as a class when the clone is expanded.

>-|-|TRBV24-1|TRBJ2-1
TGTGCCACCAGTGTCCCAGGGGAGGGGGTTGAGCAGTTCTTC
CATSVPGEGVEQFF
>once|-|TRBV4-1|TRBJ1-4
TGCGCCAGCAGCCGGCTAGTAGCAACTAATGAAAAACTGTTTTTT
CASSRLVATNEKLFF
>-|-|TRBV28|TRBJ2-7
TGTGCCAGCAGTCTGACAGGCCGTGGTCTCCACGAGCAGTACTTC
CASSLTGRGLHEQYF
>-|-|TRBV5-1|TRBJ2-7
TGCGCCAGCAGCTTGGCGGACCAGGGCTACGAGCAGTACTTC
CASSLADQGYEQYF
>few|-|TRBV25-1|TRBJ2-1
TGTGCCAGCAGTATGCCCGGGAGCCCCGATGAGCAGTTCTTC
CASSMPGSPDEQFF
>-|TRBD1|TRBV15|TRBJ2-7
TGTGCCACCAGCAGAGATTACCCCTTCGCCGGGACAGGGACCTACGAGCAGTACTTC
CATSRDYPFAGTGTYEQYF
>-|TRBD2|TRBV7-6|TRBJ2-3
TGTGCCAGCAGCTTAGGGCCGGGACTAGCGGCAGATACGCAGTATTTT
CASSLGPGLAADTQYF
>few|TRBD2|TRBV5-4|TRBJ2-7
TGTGCCAGCAGCTTGGGACTAGCGGGAGCCTACGAGCAGTACTTC
CASSLGLAGAYEQYF
>medium-sized|-|TRBV29-1|TRBJ2-2
TGCAGCGTAAGACCCGGGACACCAACCGGGGAGCTGTTTTTT
CSVRPGTPTGELFF
>-|TRBD2|TRBV2|TRBJ2-2
TGTGCCAGTAAACCCCCCGGACTAGCGAATCGTTGGACCGGGGAGCTGTTTTTT
CASKPPGLANRWTGELFF
>-|-|TRBV7-9|TRBJ1-1
TGTGCCAGCAGCTCAAGACAACAGAACACTGAAGCTTTCTTT
CASSSRQQNTEAFF
>-|-|TRBV3-1/TRBV3-2|TRBJ2-7
TGTGCCAGCAGCCAAGCCAGGCACTCCGAGCAGTACTTC
CASSQARHSEQYF
>-|-|TRBV19|TRBJ1-5
TGTGCCAGTACCCTGAGGCAGTTCAATCAGCCCCAGCATTTT
CASTLRQFNQPQHF
>-|TRBD1|TRBV5-4|TRBJ2-7
TGTGCCAGCAGCTTTCAGGGGGCCTACGAGCAGTACTTC
CASSFQGAYEQYF
>once|TRBD2|TRBV6-5|TRBJ2-1
TGTGCCACGCGCGGGGAGGGACGGACCTACAATGAGCAGTTCTTC
CATRGEGRTYNEQFF
>-|-|TRBV30|TRBJ2-3
TGTGCCTGGAGTGTATTGGCAGGGCGGACAGATACGCAGTATTTT
CAWSVLAGRTDTQYF
>-|-|TRBV28|TRBJ2-1
TGTGCCAGCAGTTTATTCAGCTCGTCTGGGTACAGCTCCTACAATGAGCAGTTCTTC
CASSLFSSSGYSSYNEQFF
>-|-|TRBV18|TRBJ1-5
TGTGCCAGCTCACGAGCCCCAGGGGAGGGTGGTCAGCCCCAGCATTTT
CASSRAPGEGGQPQHF
>-|TRBD1|TRBV18|TRBJ2-4
TGTGCCAGCTCACCTACGACAGGGCTTGCCAAAAACATTCAGTACTTC
CASSPTTGLAKNIQYF
>-|-|TRBV2|TRBJ2-3
TGTGCCAGCAGTGTACCGACTTCAGATACGCAGTATTTT
CASSVPTSDTQYF
>-|-|TRBV5-1|TRBJ1-2
TGCGCCAGCAGCTTGGAGGCAGGGGTAGGCTATGGCTACACCTTC
CASSLEAGVGYGYTF
>once|TRBD1|TRBV9|TRBJ2-7
TGTGCCAGCAGCGTAGGGGACAGGTACTCCTACGAGCAGTACTTC
CASSVGDRYSYEQYF
>-|-|TRBV12-3/TRBV12-4|TRBJ2-3
TGTGCCAGCACCGGAGGCGATACGCAGTATTTT
CASTGGDTQYF
>-|-|TRBV5-6|TRBJ2-7
TGTGCCAGCAGCTTAGTAGGGGTGGGCGAGCAGTACTTC
CASSLVGVGEQYF
>-|TRBD2|TRBV28|TRBJ2-3
TGTGCCAGCAGTCCGCGGGGTAGCGGGATTTTTCGCACAGATACGCAGTATTTT
CASSPRGSGIFRTDTQYF
>-|-|TRBV12-3/TRBV12-4|TRBJ2-7
TGTGCCAGCATGGCGGGGTCCTACGAGCAGTACTTC
CASMAGSYEQYF
>-|TRBD1|TRBV6-5|TRBJ1-2
TGTGCCAGCAGCTACTCGGGACAGGGGGTGAAGGATGGCTACACCTTC
CASSYSGQGVKDGYTF
>-|-|TRBV19|TRBJ2-7
TGTGCCAGTAGTATAGACAGGGCTGGCGAGCAGTACTTC
CASSIDRAGEQYF
>-|TRBD1|TRBV15|TRBJ1-2
TGTGCCACCAGCAGAGATTGGAGGACAGGGTTTACCCTATCCTATGGCTACACCTTC
CATSRDWRTGFTLSYGYTF
>few|-|TRBV18|TRBJ1-1
TGTGCCAGCTCACCCCTCGACAGCCACACTGAAGCTTTCTTT
CASSPLDSHTEAFF
>once|-|TRBV13|TRBJ2-3
TGTGCCAGCAGCTCGCCCGCCCTCCCCGTCAGGCTACACAGGACGCAGTATTTT
CASSSPALPVRLHRTQYF
>-|-|TRBV7-8|TRBJ1-2
TGTGCCAGCAGCCGAGACTGGACAGTTCATGGCTACACCTTC
CASSRDWTVHGYTF
>-|-|TRBV11-2|TRBJ2-1
TGTGCCAGCAGCTCCCCCCTTTTTTATGCCGGGAATGAGCAGTTCTTC
CASSSPLFYAGNEQFF
>once|-|TRBV5-5|TRBJ2-3
TGTGCCAGCAGCACATGGACAGCGCTCACAGATACGCAGTATTTT
CASSTWTALTDTQYF
>-|TRBD1|TRBV24-1|TRBJ1-2
TGTGCCACCAGTGACCCGGACAGGGCCTATGGCTACACCTTC
CATSDPDRAYGYTF
>few|TRBD2|TRBV24-1|TRBJ2-1
TGTGCCACCAGTGCGGGAGGGTTATACAATGAGCAGTTCTTC
CATSAGGLYNEQFF
>once|-|TRBV30|TRBJ1-1
TGTGCCTGTAACCCCCGGGGGACTGAAGCTTTCTTT
CACNPRGTEAFF
>-|-|TRBV6-2/TRBV6-3|TRBJ2-7
TGTGCCAGCAGTTACTCTCTAGGGAGCTCCTACGAGCAGTACTTC
CASSYSLGSSYEQYF
>-|TRBD2|TRBV11-3|TRBJ2-1
TGTGCCAGCAGCCAGGGGGGGCTAGCGGGGAATGAGCAGTTCTTC
CASSQGGLAGNEQFF
>-|TRBD1|TRBV19|TRBJ2-2
TGTGCCAGTAGCATGACAGGGGACGCCGGGGAGCTGTTTTTT
CASSMTGDAGELFF
>-|TRBD2|TRBV5-5|TRBJ2-5
TGTGCCAGCAGCCCAGTGGCGGGAGGAGCAGAGACCCAGTACTTC
CASSPVAGGAETQYF
>-|-|TRBV5-6|TRBJ2-5
TGTGCCAGCAGCCCCTTGGACAGAGTGCCTACAGAGACCCAGTACTTC
CASSPLDRVPTETQYF
>once|-|TRBV12-3/TRBV12-4|TRBJ2-1
TGTGCCAGCAGTTTATTGAACTACGATGAGCAGTTCTTC
CASSLLNYDEQFF
>-|TRBD2|TRBV5-1|TRBJ2-1
TGCGCCAGCAGCTTGCAAGCGGGAGGATACAATGAGCAGTTCTTC
CASSLQAGGYNEQFF
>-|TRBD1|TRBV5-6|TRBJ1-2
TGTGCCAGCAGCTCGGACAGGGGATATGGCTACACCTTC
CASSSDRGYGYTF
>-|-|TRBV7-9|TRBJ2-1
TGTGCCAGCAGCCCCGGGAGCCGAGGGAATGAGCAGTTCTTC
CASSPGSRGNEQFF
>-|-|TRBV27|TRBJ1-2
TGTGCCAGCAGTTTATCGGAGGGCGGGGTCGGCGGCTACACCTTC
CASSLSEGGVGGYTF
>-|-|TRBV2|TRBJ2-7
TGTGCCAGCAGTGAAGCACTTTTTAGCTCCTACGAGCAGTACTTC
CASSEALFSSYEQYF
>-|-|TRBV19|TRBJ2-3
TGTGCCAGTAACGAACAGGTCGCCGGACGAGATACGCAGTATTTT
CASNEQVAGRDTQYF
>-|-|TRBV6-6|TRBJ2-7
TGTGCCAGCAGTTACTCACAGGGTTGGATTTACGAGCAGTACTTC
CASSYSQGWIYEQYF
>-|-|TRBV20-1|TRBJ1-4
TGCAGTGCACCGCGGGATGAAAAACTGTTTTTT
CSAPRDEKLFF
>-|-|TRBV14|TRBJ1-4
TGTGCCAGCAGCCAAGATACTTTTCGTGAAAAACTGTTTTTT
CASSQDTFREKLFF
>-|TRBD1|TRBV7-8|TRBJ2-2
TGTGCCAGCAGCTTAGTTGGGACAGGGGGAAGCACCGGGGAGCTGTTTTTT
CASSLVGTGGSTGELFF
>-|-|TRBV4-1|TRBJ2-2
TGCGCCAGCAGCCAAGACGCTAACCGGTTACTACTATCGAACACCGGGGAGCTGTTTTTT
CASSQDANRLLLSNTGELFF
>many|-|TRBV7-9|TRBJ1-6
TGTGCCAGCAGGCACTGGACATCGGACTCACCCCTCCACTTT
CASRHWTSDSPLHF
>-|-|TRBV6-4|TRBJ2-2
TGTGCCAGCAGAAACAGGGCAACGAACACCGGGGAGCTGTTTTTT
CASRNRATNTGELFF
>-|TRBD1|TRBV5-1|TRBJ2-7
TGCGCCAGCAGCTTGGTTGGGACAGGGGGGCGGGAGCAGTACTTC
CASSLVGTGGREQYF